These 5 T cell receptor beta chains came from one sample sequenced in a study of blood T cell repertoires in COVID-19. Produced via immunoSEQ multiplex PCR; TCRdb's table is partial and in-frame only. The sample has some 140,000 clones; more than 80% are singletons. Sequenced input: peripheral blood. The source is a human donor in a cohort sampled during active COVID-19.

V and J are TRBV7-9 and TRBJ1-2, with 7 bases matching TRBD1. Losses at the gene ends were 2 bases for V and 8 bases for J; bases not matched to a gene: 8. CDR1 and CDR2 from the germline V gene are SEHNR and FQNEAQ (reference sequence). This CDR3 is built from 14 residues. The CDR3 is CASSLSPGGGGYTF. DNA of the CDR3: TGTGCCAGCAGCTTATCCCCAGGGGGAGGCGGCTACACCTTC.

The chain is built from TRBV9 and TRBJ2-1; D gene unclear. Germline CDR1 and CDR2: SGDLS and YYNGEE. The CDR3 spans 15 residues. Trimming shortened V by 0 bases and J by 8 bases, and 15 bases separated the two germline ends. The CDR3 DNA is TGTGCCAGCAGCGTAGAAGCTGATAATGCGTATGAGCAGTTCTTC. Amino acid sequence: CASSVEADNAYEQFF.

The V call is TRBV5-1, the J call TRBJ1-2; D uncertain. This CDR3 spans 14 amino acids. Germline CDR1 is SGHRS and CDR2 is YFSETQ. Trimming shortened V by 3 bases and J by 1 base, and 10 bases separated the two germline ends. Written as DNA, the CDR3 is TGCGCCAGCAGCTCGGGTCAATTTAACTATGGCTACACCTTC. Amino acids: CASSSGQFNYGYTF.

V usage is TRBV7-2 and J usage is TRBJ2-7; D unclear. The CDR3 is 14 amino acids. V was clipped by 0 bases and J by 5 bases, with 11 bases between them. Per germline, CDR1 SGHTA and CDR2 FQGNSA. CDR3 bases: TGTGCCAGCAGCTTAGCCGCGCGCAAAGACGAGCAGTACTTC. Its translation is CASSLAARKDEQYF.

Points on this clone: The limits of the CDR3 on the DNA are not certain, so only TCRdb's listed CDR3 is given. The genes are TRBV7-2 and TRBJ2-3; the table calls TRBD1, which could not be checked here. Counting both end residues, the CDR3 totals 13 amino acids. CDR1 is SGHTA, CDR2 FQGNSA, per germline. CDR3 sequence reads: CASSLTWGQGTYF.